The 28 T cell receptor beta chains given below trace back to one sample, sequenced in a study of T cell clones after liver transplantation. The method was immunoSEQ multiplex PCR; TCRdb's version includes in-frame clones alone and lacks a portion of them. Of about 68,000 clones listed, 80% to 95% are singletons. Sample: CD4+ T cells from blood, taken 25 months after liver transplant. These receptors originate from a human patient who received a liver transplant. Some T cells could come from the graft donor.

The CDR3 reads CASSSRGVSSYNEQFF. Written as DNA, the CDR3 is TGTGCCAGCAGCTCCAGGGGAGTAAGCTCCTACAATGAGCAGTTCTTC. V usage is TRBV5-6 and J usage is TRBJ2-1; D might be TRBD1 (6 bases). Trimming removed 3 bases at V and 0 bases at J, with 13 bases between. The CDR3 has 16 residues. Germline V gene lookup returns CDR1 SGHDT and CDR2 YYEEEE.

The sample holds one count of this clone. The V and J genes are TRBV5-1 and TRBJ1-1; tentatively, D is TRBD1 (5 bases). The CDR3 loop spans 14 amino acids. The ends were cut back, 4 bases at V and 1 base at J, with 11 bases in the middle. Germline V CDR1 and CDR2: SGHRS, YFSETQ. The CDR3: CASSKEGRNTEAFF. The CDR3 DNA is TGCGCCAGCAGCAAAGAGGGACGGAACACTGAAGCTTTCTTT.

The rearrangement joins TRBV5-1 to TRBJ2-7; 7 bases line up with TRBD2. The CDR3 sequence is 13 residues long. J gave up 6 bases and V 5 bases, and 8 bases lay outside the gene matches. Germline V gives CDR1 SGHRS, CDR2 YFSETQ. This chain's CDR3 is CASRRGGQTEQYF. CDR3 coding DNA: TGCGCCAGCAGAAGGGGAGGGCAGACCGAGCAGTACTTC.

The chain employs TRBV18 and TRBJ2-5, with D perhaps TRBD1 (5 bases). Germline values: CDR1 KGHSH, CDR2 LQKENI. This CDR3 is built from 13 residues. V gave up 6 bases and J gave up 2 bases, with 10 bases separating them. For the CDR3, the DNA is TGTGCCAGCTCCCCGACAGCTCAAGAGACCCAGTACTTC. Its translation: CASSPTAQETQYF.

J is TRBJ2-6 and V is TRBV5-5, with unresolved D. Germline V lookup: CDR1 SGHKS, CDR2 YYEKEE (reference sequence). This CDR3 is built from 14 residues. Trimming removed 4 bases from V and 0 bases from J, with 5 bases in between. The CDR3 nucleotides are TGTGCCAGCAGCGATACCTCTGGGGCCAACGTCCTGACTTTC. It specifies CASSDTSGANVLTF.

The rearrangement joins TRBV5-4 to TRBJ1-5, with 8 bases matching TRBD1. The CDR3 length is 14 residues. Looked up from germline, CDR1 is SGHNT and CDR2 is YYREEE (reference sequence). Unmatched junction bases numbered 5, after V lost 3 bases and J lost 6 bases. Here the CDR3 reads CASSSDREAQPQHF. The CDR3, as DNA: TGTGCCAGCAGCTCGGACAGGGAAGCTCAGCCCCAGCATTTT.

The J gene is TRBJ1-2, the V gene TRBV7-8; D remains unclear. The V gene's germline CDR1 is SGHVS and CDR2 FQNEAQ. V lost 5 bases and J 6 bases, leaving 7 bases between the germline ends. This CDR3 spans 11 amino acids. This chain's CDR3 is CASSHDHGYTF. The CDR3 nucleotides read TGTGCCAGCAGCCATGACCATGGCTACACCTTC.

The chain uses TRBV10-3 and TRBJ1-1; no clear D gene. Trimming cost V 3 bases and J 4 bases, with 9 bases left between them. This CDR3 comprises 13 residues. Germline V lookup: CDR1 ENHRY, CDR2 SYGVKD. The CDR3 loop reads CAISDGIGTEAFF. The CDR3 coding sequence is TGTGCCATCAGTGATGGGATTGGCACTGAAGCTTTCTTT.

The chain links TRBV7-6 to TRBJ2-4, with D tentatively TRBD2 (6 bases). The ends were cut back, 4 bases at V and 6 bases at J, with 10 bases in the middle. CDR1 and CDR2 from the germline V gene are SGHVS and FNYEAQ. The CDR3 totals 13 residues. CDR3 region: CASSSRERNIQYF. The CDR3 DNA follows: TGTGCCAGCAGCTCCCGGGAGAGAAACATTCAGTACTTC.

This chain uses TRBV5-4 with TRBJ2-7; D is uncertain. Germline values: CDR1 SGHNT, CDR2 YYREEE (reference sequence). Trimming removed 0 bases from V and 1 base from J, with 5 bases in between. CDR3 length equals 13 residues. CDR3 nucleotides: TGTGCCAGCAGCTTGGACAGATCCTACGAGCAGTACTTC. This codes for CASSLDRSYEQYF.

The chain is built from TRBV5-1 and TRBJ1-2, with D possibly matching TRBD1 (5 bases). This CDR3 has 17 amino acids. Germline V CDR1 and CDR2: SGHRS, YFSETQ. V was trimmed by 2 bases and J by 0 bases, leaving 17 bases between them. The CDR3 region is CASSLEGGAASNYGYTF. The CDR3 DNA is TGCGCCAGCAGCTTAGAGGGCGGGGCAGCCTCTAACTATGGCTACACCTTC. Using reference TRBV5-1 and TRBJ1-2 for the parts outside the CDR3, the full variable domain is KAGVTQTPRYLIKTRGQQVTLSCSPISGHRSVSWYQQTPGQGLQFLFEYFSETQRNKGNFPGRFSGRQFSNSRSEMNVSTLELGDSALYLCASSLEGGAASNYGYTFGSGTRLTVV.

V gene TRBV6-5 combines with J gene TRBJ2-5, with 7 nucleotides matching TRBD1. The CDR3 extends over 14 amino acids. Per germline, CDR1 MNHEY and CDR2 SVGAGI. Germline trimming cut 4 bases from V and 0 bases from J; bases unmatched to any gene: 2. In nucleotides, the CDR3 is TGTGCCAGCAGTTCACAGGGGAACCAAGAGACCCAGTACTTC. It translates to CASSSQGNQETQYF.

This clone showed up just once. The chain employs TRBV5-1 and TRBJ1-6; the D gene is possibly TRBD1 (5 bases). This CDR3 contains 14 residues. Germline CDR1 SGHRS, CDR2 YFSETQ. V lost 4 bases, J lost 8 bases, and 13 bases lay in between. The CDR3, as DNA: TGCGCCAGCAGCATGTCAGGGACGGATTCACCCCTCCACTTT. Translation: CASSMSGTDSPLHF.

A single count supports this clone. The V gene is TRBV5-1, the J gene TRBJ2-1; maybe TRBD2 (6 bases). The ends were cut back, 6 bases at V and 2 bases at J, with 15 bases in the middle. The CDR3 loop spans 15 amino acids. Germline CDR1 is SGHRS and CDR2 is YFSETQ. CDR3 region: CASKEVAEPYNEQFF. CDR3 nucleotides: TGCGCCAGCAAAGAGGTAGCGGAGCCCTACAATGAGCAGTTCTTC.

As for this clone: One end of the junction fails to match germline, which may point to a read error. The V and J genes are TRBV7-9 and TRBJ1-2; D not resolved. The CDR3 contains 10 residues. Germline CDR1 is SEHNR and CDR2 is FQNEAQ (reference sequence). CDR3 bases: TGTGCCAGTTCTGAGGTATCCCCAGCCTTC. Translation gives CASSEVSPAF.

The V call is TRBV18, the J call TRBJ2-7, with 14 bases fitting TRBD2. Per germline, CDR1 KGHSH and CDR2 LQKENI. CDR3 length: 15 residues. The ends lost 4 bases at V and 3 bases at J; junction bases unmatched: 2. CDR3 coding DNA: TGTGCCAGCTCACGGGGACTAGCGGGAGACTACGAGCAGTACTTC. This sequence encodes CASSRGLAGDYEQYF. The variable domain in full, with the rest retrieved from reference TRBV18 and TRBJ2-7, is NAGVMQNPRHLVRRRGQEARLRCSPMKGHSHVYWYRQLPEEGLKFMVYLQKENIIDESGMPKERFSAEFPKEGPSILRIQQVVRGDSAAYFCASSRGLAGDYEQYFGPGTRLTVT.

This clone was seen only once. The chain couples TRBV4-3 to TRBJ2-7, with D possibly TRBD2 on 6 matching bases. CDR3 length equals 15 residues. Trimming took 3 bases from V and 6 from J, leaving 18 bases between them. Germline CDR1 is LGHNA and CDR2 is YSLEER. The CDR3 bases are TGCGCCAGCAGCCACGCCGGGACTCCGACCGGCGAGCAGTACTTC. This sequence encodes CASSHAGTPTGEQYF.

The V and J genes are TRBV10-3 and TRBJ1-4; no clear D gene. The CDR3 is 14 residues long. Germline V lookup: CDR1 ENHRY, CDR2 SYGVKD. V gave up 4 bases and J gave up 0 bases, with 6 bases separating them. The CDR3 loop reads CAISGSSTNEKLFF. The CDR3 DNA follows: TGTGCCATCAGTGGTTCCTCAACTAATGAAAAACTGTTTTTT.

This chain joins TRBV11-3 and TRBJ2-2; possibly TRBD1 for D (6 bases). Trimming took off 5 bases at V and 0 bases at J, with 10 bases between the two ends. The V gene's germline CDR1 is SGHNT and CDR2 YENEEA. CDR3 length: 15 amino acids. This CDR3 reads CASSPGEANTGELFF. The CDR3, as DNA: TGTGCCAGCAGCCCAGGGGAAGCGAACACCGGGGAGCTGTTTTTT.

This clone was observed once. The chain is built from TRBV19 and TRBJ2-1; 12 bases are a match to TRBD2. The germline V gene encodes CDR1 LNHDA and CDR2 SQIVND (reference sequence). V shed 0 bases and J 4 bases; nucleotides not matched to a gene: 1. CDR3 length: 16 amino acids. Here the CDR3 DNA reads TGTGCCAGTAGTATAGACGGGACTAGCGGGTACAATGAGCAGTTCTTC. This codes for CASSIDGTSGYNEQFF. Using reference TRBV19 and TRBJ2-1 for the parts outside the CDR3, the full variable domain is DGGITQSPKYLFRKEGQNVTLSCEQNLNHDAMYWYRQDPGQGLRLIYYSQIVNDFQKGDIAEGYSVSREKKESFPLTVTSAQKNPTAFYLCASSIDGTSGYNEQFFGPGTRLTVL.

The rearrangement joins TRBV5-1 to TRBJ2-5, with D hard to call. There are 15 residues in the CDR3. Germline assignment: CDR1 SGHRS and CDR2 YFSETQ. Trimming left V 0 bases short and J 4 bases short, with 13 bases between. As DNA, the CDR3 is TGCGCCAGCAGCTTGGGAGATGGGGTTGGAGAGACCCAGTACTTC. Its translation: CASSLGDGVGETQYF.

The CDR3 region is CAWTGAGTETQYF. DNA for the CDR3: TGTGCCTGGACGGGGGCGGGGACAGAGACCCAGTACTTC. This rearrangement joins TRBV30 to TRBJ2-5; D is possibly TRBD1 or TRBD2 (6 bases each). V was clipped by 4 bases and J by 4 bases, with 13 bases between them. CDR1 GTSNPN and CDR2 SVGIG come from the germline V gene (reference sequence). There are 13 residues in the CDR3.

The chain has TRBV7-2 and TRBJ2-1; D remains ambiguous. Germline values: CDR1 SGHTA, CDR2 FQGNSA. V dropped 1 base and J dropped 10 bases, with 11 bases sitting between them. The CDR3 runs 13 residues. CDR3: CASSLVEAGEQFF. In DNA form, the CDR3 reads TGTGCCAGCAGCTTAGTAGAAGCAGGAGAGCAGTTCTTC.

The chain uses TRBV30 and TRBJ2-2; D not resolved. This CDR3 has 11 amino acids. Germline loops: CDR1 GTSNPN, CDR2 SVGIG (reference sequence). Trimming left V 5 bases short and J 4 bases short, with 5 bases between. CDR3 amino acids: CAWVGTGELFF. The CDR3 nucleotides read TGTGCCTGGGTGGGCACCGGGGAGCTGTTTTTT.

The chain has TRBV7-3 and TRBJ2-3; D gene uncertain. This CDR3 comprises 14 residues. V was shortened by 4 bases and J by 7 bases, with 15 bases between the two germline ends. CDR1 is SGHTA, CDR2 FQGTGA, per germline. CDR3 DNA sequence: TGTGCCAGCAGCTCCCGGGCCGTGCTGAATACGCAGTATTTT. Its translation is CASSSRAVLNTQYF. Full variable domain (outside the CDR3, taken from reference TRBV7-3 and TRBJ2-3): GAGVSQTPSNKVTEKGKYVELRCDPISGHTALYWYRQSLGQGPEFLIYFQGTGAADDSGLPNDRFFAVRPEGSVSTLKIQRTERGDSAVYLCASSSRAVLNTQYFGPGTRLTVL.

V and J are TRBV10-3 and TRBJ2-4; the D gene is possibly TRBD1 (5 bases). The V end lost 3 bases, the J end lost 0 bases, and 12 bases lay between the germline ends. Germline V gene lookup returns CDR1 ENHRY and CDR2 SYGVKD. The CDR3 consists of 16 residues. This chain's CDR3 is CAISDREVGAKNIQYF. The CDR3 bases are TGTGCCATCAGTGACAGGGAAGTAGGAGCCAAAAACATTCAGTACTTC.

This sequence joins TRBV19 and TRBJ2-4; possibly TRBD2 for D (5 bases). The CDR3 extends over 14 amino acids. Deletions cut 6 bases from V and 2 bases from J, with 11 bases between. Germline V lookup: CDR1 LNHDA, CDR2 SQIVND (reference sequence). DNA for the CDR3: TGTGCCAGTAGGATCGACGGGACCAAAAACATTCAGTACTTC. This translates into CASRIDGTKNIQYF.

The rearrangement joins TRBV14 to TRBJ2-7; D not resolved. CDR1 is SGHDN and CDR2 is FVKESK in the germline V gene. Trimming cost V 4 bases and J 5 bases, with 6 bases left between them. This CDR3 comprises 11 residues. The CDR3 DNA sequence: TGTGCCAGCAGCCTTGTCGACGAGCAGTACTTC. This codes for CASSLVDEQYF.